These 6 T cell receptor beta chains were sequenced from one sample in a study of radiation and T cells in renal cell carcinoma. Using immunoSEQ multiplex PCR, the repertoire was profiled, and TCRdb retains in-frame clones only, with some absent. The data show tens of thousands of clones, over 75% seen once. Stated time point: blood 2 weeks post-SBRT. The treatment denotes: 15 Gy SBRT to primary tumor, nephrectomy 4 weeks later. The starting material was blood, obtained from a patient whose treatment included radiotherapy and nephrectomy. Every receptor here comes from a man aged 55 to 70 with renal cell carcinoma.

The J gene is TRBJ1-2, the V gene TRBV6-5; the D is unclear. The germline gives CDR1 MNHEY, CDR2 SVGAGI. The germline V and J ends were trimmed by 5 bases and 5 bases, with 9 bases remaining between them. The length of the CDR3 is 12 residues. DNA of the CDR3: TGTGCCAGCAGTCTCGGGGTTTATGGCTACACCTTC. Translation gives CASSLGVYGYTF.

The CDR3 sequence: CASSFVGWGEETQYF. The CDR3 DNA reads TGTGCCAGTAGTTTTGTTGGTTGGGGGGAAGAGACCCAGTACTTC. The chain recombines TRBV19 with TRBJ2-5, with D possibly TRBD2 on 6 matching bases. The CDR3 contains 15 residues. The germline gives CDR1 LNHDA, CDR2 SQIVND (reference sequence). Trimming cost V 5 bases and J 3 bases, with 16 bases left between them.

The chain recombines TRBV30 with TRBJ2-7, with TRBD1 matching over 10 bases. Germline CDR1 and CDR2: GTSNPN and SVGIG (reference sequence). Trimming cost V 2 bases and J 0 bases; bases outside gene matches: 7. The CDR3 extends over 16 amino acids. Here the CDR3 DNA reads TGTGCCTGGAGTCTCTGGGGACAGGGGCCCTCCTACGAGCAGTACTTC. Its translation is CAWSLWGQGPSYEQYF. The full variable domain, in which reference TRBV30 and TRBJ2-7 provide the parts outside the CDR3, is SQTIHQWPATLVQPVGSPLSLECTVEGTSNPNLYWYRQAAGRGLQLLFYSVGIGQISSEVPQNLSASRPQDRQFILSSKKLLLSDSGFYLCAWSLWGQGPSYEQYFGPGTRLTVT.

The CDR3 is CSVLAKSSYNEQFF. The CDR3 coding sequence is TGCAGCGTTTTAGCGAAGAGCTCCTACAATGAGCAGTTCTTC. The V call is TRBV29-1, the J call TRBJ2-1, with D possibly matching TRBD2 (5 bases). V was cut by 5 bases and J by 0 bases, with 11 bases left in between. CDR3 length equals 14 residues. Germline V gene sequence: CDR1 SQVTM, CDR2 ANQGSEA.

The chain uses TRBV9 and TRBJ1-4; D perhaps matches TRBD1 (5 bases). The germline V gene encodes CDR1 SGDLS and CDR2 YYNGEE. V was shortened by 2 bases and J by 8 bases, with 13 bases between the two germline ends. The CDR3 is made up of 14 amino acids. CDR3 sequence (DNA): TGTGCCAGCAGCGTCAGGGCGGCGAACGAAAAACTGTTTTTT. Its translation: CASSVRAANEKLFF.

The gene calls are TRBV6-5 and TRBJ2-7, with D possibly TRBD2 on 5 matching bases. Per germline, CDR1 MNHEY and CDR2 SVGAGI. CDR3 size: 15 residues. Trimming cost V 6 bases and J 0 bases, with 15 bases left between them. CDR3 coding DNA: TGTGCCAGCAGACCGGGGATGCAGAGCTCCTACGAGCAGTACTTC. Translating it yields CASRPGMQSSYEQYF.